The 13 T cell receptor beta chains below were found in one sample sequenced in a study of OX40 agonist ivuxolimab in advanced cancers. The data were produced by immunoSEQ multiplex PCR, yet TCRdb's version contains in-frame clones alone and is incomplete. The table shows about 83,000 clones, with roughly 90% occurring only once. Sequences were derived from CD4+ or CD8+ T cells sorted from blood, sampled in a trial of the OX40 agonist ivuxolimab. The receptors originated from an adult with an advanced solid tumor such as melanoma, head and neck, liver or kidney cancer.

The V and J genes are TRBV7-2 and TRBJ2-1, with 11 bases aligning to TRBD2. Germline V gene sequence: CDR1 SGHTA, CDR2 FQGNSA. J was trimmed by 4 bases and V by 3 bases; bases with no gene match: 2. The CDR3 loop spans 15 amino acids. The CDR3 DNA follows: TGTGCCAGCAGCTTGGCTAGCGGGGGGTACAATGAGCAGTTCTTC. Protein: CASSLASGGYNEQFF.

The chain couples TRBV6-5 to TRBJ2-1, with D tentatively TRBD1 or TRBD2 (6 bases each). Germline V gene data show CDR1 as MNHEY and CDR2 as SVGAGI. There are 14 residues in the CDR3. V was cut by 0 bases and J by 9 bases, with 12 bases left in between. This CDR3 is CASSYSGGRGEQFF. The CDR3 nucleotides read TGTGCCAGCAGTTACTCTGGGGGGCGGGGTGAGCAGTTCTTC.

This sequence joins TRBV28 and TRBJ2-3; TRBD2 agrees at 7 bases. With 1 base clipped from V and 10 bases from J, the junction kept 8 bases outside the gene matches. Germline loops: CDR1 MDHEN, CDR2 SYDVKM. The CDR3 runs to 14 residues. As DNA, the CDR3 is TGTGCCAGCAGTTTATCCCCTGCGGGAGCGGCGCAGTATTTT. It is translated as CASSLSPAGAAQYF.

This clone was observed a few times. The gene calls are TRBV27 and TRBJ2-7, with 7 bases matching TRBD1. Germline CDR1 reads MNHEY; CDR2 reads SMNVEV (reference sequence). After removal of 6 bases from V and 1 base from J, the junction contained 9 bases not matched to a gene. The CDR3 is 15 amino acids. CDR3 residues: CASSPGTAKSYEQYF. CDR3 DNA: TGTGCCAGCAGCCCCGGGACAGCGAAATCCTACGAGCAGTACTTC.

CDR3 DNA sequence: TGTGCCAGCAGTTTATCGTTAGCGGTAGTAGAGACCCAGTACTTC. Translation gives CASSLSLAVVETQYF. This sequence joins TRBV27 and TRBJ2-5; D is perhaps TRBD2 (6 bases). This CDR3 is 15 amino acids long. The ends were cut back, 0 bases at V and 4 bases at J, with 12 bases in the middle. The germline V gene has CDR1 MNHEY and CDR2 SMNVEV (reference sequence).

The chain joins TRBV18 to TRBJ2-3, with 8 bases aligning to TRBD2. The CDR3 runs to 14 residues. From germline, CDR1 is KGHSH and CDR2 LQKENI. The trim removed 3 bases at V and 5 bases at J, leaving 4 bases unmatched. The CDR3 nucleotides read TGTGCCAGCTCACCGACTAGCGCGGGAGATACGCAGTATTTT. Protein: CASSPTSAGDTQYF.

The chain links TRBV19 to TRBJ2-1; perhaps TRBD2 as D (6 bases). With 4 bases removed from V and 9 bases from J, the gap between germline ends came to 19 bases. CDR1 is LNHDA, CDR2 SQIVND, per germline (reference sequence). The CDR3 runs 15 residues. The CDR3 protein is CASSRSLADIAEQFF. The DNA for the CDR3 is TGTGCCAGTAGTAGATCCTTAGCGGATATCGCTGAGCAGTTCTTC.

V gene TRBV7-2 combines with J gene TRBJ1-6; D is unclear. Germline CDR1 reads SGHTA; CDR2 reads FQGNSA. The CDR3 loop spans 15 amino acids. Trimming took off 2 bases at V and 6 bases at J, with 11 bases between the two ends. This CDR3 reads CASSLNSQRNSPLHF. CDR3 bases: TGTGCCAGCAGCTTAAACAGTCAGCGTAATTCACCCCTCCACTTT.

The chain is built from TRBV15 and TRBJ2-1; D unresolved. This CDR3 contains 16 residues. CDR1 and CDR2 from the germline V gene are LNHNV and YYDKDF (reference sequence). Trimming pared 0 bases from V and 0 bases from J, leaving 9 bases between. CDR3 coding DNA: TGTGCCACCAGCAGAGATTTAACAGCCTCCTACAATGAGCAGTTCTTC. Amino acid sequence: CATSRDLTASYNEQFF.

The J gene is TRBJ2-1, the V gene TRBV19, with TRBD1 matching 9 bases. CDR3 size: 16 residues. V lost 10 bases and J lost 3; bases outside the gene matches: 13. CDR1 is LNHDA, CDR2 SQIVND, per germline (reference sequence). The DNA for the CDR3 is TGTGCCACAGCTACCCCCGGGACAGGGTTCTACAATGAGCAGTTCTTC. Amino acids: CATATPGTGFYNEQFF.

This rearrangement joins TRBV2 to TRBJ2-6; 8 bases match TRBD1. The V gene end was trimmed by 7 bases and the J gene end by 10 bases; junction bases not matched to a gene: 6. The CDR3 runs to 13 residues. Germline values: CDR1 SNHLY, CDR2 FYNNEI. CDR3 loop: CASTRTGLNVLTF. The CDR3 bases are TGTGCCAGCACCAGGACAGGGTTGAACGTCCTGACTTTC.

This chain uses TRBV6-1 with TRBJ2-1, with D possibly TRBD2 on 5 matching bases. V lost 5 bases and J lost 0, with 11 bases in between. This CDR3 is built from 15 residues. Germline lookup yields CDR1 MNHNS and CDR2 SASEGT. CDR3 sequence: CASSLDSSSYNEQFF. In nucleotides, the CDR3 is TGTGCCAGCAGTTTGGACTCGAGCTCCTACAATGAGCAGTTCTTC.

The genes are TRBV6-5 and TRBJ2-7, with D possibly being TRBD1 (5 bases). Germline V gives CDR1 MNHEY, CDR2 SVGAGI. CDR3 length equals 15 residues. Deletions cut 6 bases from V and 2 bases from J, with 17 bases between. CDR3 bases: TGTGCCAGCAGCAGGTCAGGGCTTTACCCCTACGAGCAGTACTTC. The encoded protein is CASSRSGLYPYEQYF.